This T cell receptor beta chain stems from a study of blood T cell repertoires in COVID-19. About the study: PBMCs, B-cell-depleted T cells, or T cells provided the cDNA or gDNA that made up the material.

Looked up from germline, CDR1 is SGHRS and CDR2 is YFSETQ. The CDR3 is 13 residues long. V lost 3 bases, J lost 4 bases, and 10 bases lay in between. In the authors' workflow: How many nucleated cells were present was estimated from reference gene primer amplification. The protocol was immunoSEQ multiplex PCR, while the TCRdb copy is restricted to in-frame clones and leaves out a portion. Clone size and V and J calls were adopted from that table, with D and trimming inferred from the DNA. The data show 220,000 or so clones, with approximately 81% seen just once and 2.9% held by the top ten. This clonotype was obtained from a man aged 50 or older who had recovered from COVID-19. The sample consisted of peripheral blood. The chain joins TRBV5-1 to TRBJ1-2; possibly TRBD1 for D (6 bases). DNA for the CDR3: TGCGCCAGCAGCTCACAGGGTGGCTATGGCTACACCTTC. Encoded protein: CASSSQGGYGYTF.